The clone carrying this T cell receptor beta chain showed up just a few times. Its target is not known. A much larger clonotype is one base distant, so this may be a read error. This sample's RNA came from whole unsorted tissue. The normal lung tissue was taken more than 3 cm from the tumor edge. A modified ARM-PCR protocol with three rounds of nested PCR amplified TCRbeta. Using its own MiXCR run on the multiplex PCR reads, TCRdb lists one record per CDR3 protein. The sample includes 35,000 to 50,000 distinct CDR3 sequences, 60% of them seen just once. This sample was included in a study of tumor and adjacent non-tumor tissue in lung cancer. At the level of the study: On average, productive TCRbeta reads reached some 4.4 million per sample.

Overall study findings and caveats: Significantly higher TCR diversity was found in tumor than normal lung.

Source material: distant non-tumor lung tissue. This TCR derives from a man aged 50 or older with non-small cell lung cancer.

The CDR3 sequence is CAIRSGTSGTDAQYF. The CDR3 bases are TGTGCCATCAGGAGCGGCACTAGCGGAACAGATGCGCAGTATTTT. V usage is TRBV10-3 and J usage is TRBJ2-3; TRBD2 agrees at 8 bases. The germline gives CDR1 ENHRY, CDR2 SYGVKD. The CDR3 runs to 15 residues.